The present entry profiles one T cell receptor (beta chain) with its context. Its antigen is not yet known. No quality values exist for individual bases; no much larger clone is one base distant. The data belong to a study of cytomegalovirus exposure and HLA in healthy donors (TCRdb year 2017). For context, the study as a whole: An earlier analysis of some 500 of the donors reported about 250 Gb of sequence data and roughly 100 million unique TCR beta sequences from some 180 million T cells. An early release covering 500 to 750 HLA-typed donors comprised approximately 300 gigabases of sequencing data and approximately 85 million unique TCR sequences. The genetic ancestry cluster associated with self-reported Caucasian donors included 70% to 85% of the roughly 400 genotyped donors. The study was designed to test whether signatures of past pathogen exposure could be identified by cataloging public T cell receptors. The study used immunosequencing to profile the T cell repertoires of more than 650 subjects and linked those repertoires to cytomegalovirus serostatus. Besides the first cohort of under 700 subjects, a separate validation cohort made up of roughly 120 different subjects was used. To predict cytomegalovirus infection status, the study combined high-throughput TCR immunosequencing, statistical association of individual TCRs with disease status, and machine learning. A later analysis re-examined previously published TCR beta repertoires from 500 to 700 donors and added high-resolution HLA genotyping to investigate patterns of TCR occurrence. The later analysis used no new phenotypic data to find candidate immune exposures, relying instead on TCR beta sequences and their occurrence across donors. An earlier analysis of several hundred of the donors applied high-throughput TCR beta sequencing to assess whether each TCR beta V gene segment acted as functional or pseudogenic. Donor age, sex, ethnicity and CMV serostatus were compiled together with the repertoire data. A later genetic analysis took genome-wide SNP genotypes for about 65% of the roughly 670 donors and used that subset as a discovery cohort. Every discovery cohort repertoire had been produced on one sequencing platform. HLA typing included class I and class II loci at four-digit resolution. The number of donors typed differed by locus, with roughly 620-630 for A, B, C, DRB1 and DQB1, about 500 for DQA1, 606 for DPA1, and under 490 for DPB1. Four to six DR-DQ haplotypes were handled as single units for association and clustering because linkage in the cohort was strong. On average, roughly 240,000 unique TCR beta nucleotide sequences were sequenced per donor among some 420 genotyped donors of the cohort, with 15% to 20% of those sequences being non-productive. What the study reported, not specific to this receptor: Across donors, most TCR sequences were observed very rarely, whereas some public TCRs were present in many individuals. Correlated functional status among segregating V segments might be attributable to linkage disequilibrium, but an unknown experimental factor could not be ruled out. Because HLA typing was unavailable for some donors at each locus, only the typed subset was used in association tests. A cluster of highly shared sequence variants was judged likely to represent a technical artifact of the sequencing pipeline. The classifier was reported to diagnose cytomegalovirus status with high specificity and sensitivity in both the original cohort and the validation cohort. In a later analysis, HLA-associated TCR beta chains were found to be more clonally expanded and to have lower generation probabilities than equally common non-associated chains. In a later analysis, most CMV-associated TCR beta chains were found to appear HLA-restricted, with HLA associations seemingly driven largely by CMV exposure. Roughly uniform sequencing depth across donors was assumed in presence/absence analyses, although this assumption may not hold. Strong co-occurrence of HLA alleles, especially DR and DQ, made assigning TCR associations to individual alleles difficult. In a later analysis, TCR association rates were found to vary across HLA loci, with the most associated TCRs seen for DRB1 alleles and the fewest for HLA-C alleles. The study listed approximately 160 TCR beta chains as associated with cytomegalovirus. A few of the identified cytomegalovirus-associated TCR beta chains were confirmed in vitro to be specific for cytomegalovirus antigens. For the cohort, immune exposure information was limited to CMV serostatus. The cohort was sequenced for TCR beta chains only, and without alpha or paired-chain data the features that could be detected were limited. The earlier analysis of 450 to 700 of the donors excluded some 15 rarely observed V segments, including chromosome 9 orphons, because counts were too low. According to the authors, the approach could potentially be generalized to other disease states and immunological phenotypes. A later analysis reported that several top co-occurrence clusters appeared linked to parvovirus B19, influenza, CMV and Epstein-Barr virus. A further reported finding was that TCR beta sequences accurately predicted the HLA-A and HLA-B alleles for most subjects in the first cohort. In a later analysis, about 17,000 TCR beta sequences were associated with specific HLA alleles at a false discovery rate of 0.05. In a later genetic analysis, a missense DCLRE1C variant was associated with V-gene and J-gene trimming of TCR beta chains, and the association was replicated in an independent cohort. Compared with the approximately 710-donor mean, donors in an Asian-associated ancestry cluster had fewer N-insertions in productive TCRs, according to a later genetic analysis. Because the 87-base-pair reads could not distinguish some IMGT-functional V segments, including TRBV6-2 and TRBV6-3, those segments were excluded. Broadly in line with IMGT annotations, most TCR beta V segments showed up in productive rearrangements about 87% or about 30% of the time in an earlier analysis of 587 of the donors.

The library was built by means of the immunoSEQ multiplex PCR assay. For the multiplex PCR, a mixture combining 60 forward primers for TCR Vbeta segments and 13 reverse primers for TCR Jbeta segments was used. The CDR3 region of rearranged TCR beta genes was amplified from genomic DNA by a multiplex PCR assay. The Illumina HiSeq System was used to sequence the amplified TCR beta libraries as 87-base-pair reads. The authors' pipeline ran thus. In a later analysis, around 80 million unique TCR beta chains were counted across the approximately 640 repertoires, and roughly 11 million of these chains were shared by at least two donors. Raw reads were error-corrected and collapsed into unique sequences by a nearest-neighbor algorithm in which closely related sequences were merged to remove PCR and sequencing errors. To assign V, D and J gene segments, CDR3 sequences were aligned to IMGT reference sequences. For a sequence to be retained, a match of at least six nucleotides was required to both a V gene segment and a J gene segment. A rearrangement was called productive if the CDR3 had no stop codons and remained in frame with V and J, and every other rearrangement was called non-productive. CDR3 was defined according to IMGT convention as the region running from the second conserved V-encoded cysteine to the conserved J-encoded phenylalanine. Sequences without an unambiguous match to a single V gene segment were excluded from the earlier analysis of about 630 of the donors. An earlier analysis of over 450 of the donors classified V segments as functional when productive rearrangements were above 56.7% and as segregating when the standard deviation between donors was above 5%. A statistical classification framework was built for diagnosing cytomegalovirus status from the catalog of TCR beta chain sequences. V and J gene assignment, in a later analysis, came from comparing TCR nucleotide sequences with IMGT/GENE-DB human TR gene sequences. In a later analysis, CDR3 sequences and most-parsimonious VDJ recombination scenarios were assigned using the TCRdist pipeline. In a later analysis, every TCR beta chain was defined by the combination of its CDR3 amino acid sequence and its V-gene family, and reads without a unique V-gene family were dropped. A later analysis removed 592 highly shared, low-generation-probability nucleotide sequences to deal with suspected cross-contamination and a sequencing artifact. A later analysis calculated a clonal expansion index for each public chain from normalized within-repertoire ranks of inferred template counts. Generation probabilities in a later analysis came from a VDJ recombination model fitted to out-of-frame rearrangements, and those results were checked against IGoR. In a later analysis, TCR-TCR, TCR-HLA and TCR-CMV co-occurrence was scored with hypergeometric tests, and a repertoire-size bias correction was applied to TCR pairs. To estimate false discovery rates, a later analysis permuted the HLA or CMV assignments 20 times. In a later analysis, co-occurring TCRs were grouped using DBSCAN, and TCRdist sequence similarity was added for clustering within HLA-allele-positive subsets. Repertoires with fewer than 30,000 or more than 120,000 public chains were left out of co-occurrence clustering, as were four to six repertoires with anomalous nucleotide sharing. As stored in TCRdb, this immuneACCESS dataset retains in-frame rearrangements with V and J assigned. A fraction of the clones does not appear; measured against another copy, unresolved V genes explain less than half of the discrepancy, and the remainder lacks a known reason. The V and J calls and clone size were taken over from that table, and D and trimming were inferred from the DNA. For this sample there are under 150,000 clones; almost 80% appear just once. The ten largest make up just under 1% of the sample.

Germline trimming: 8 bases from V, 5 bases from J; junction bases outside gene matches: 6. The germline V gene specifies MNHEY as CDR1 and SVGAGI as CDR2. The cysteine opens and the phenylalanine closes a CDR3 of 13 amino acids. CDR3 DNA is the only sequence kept; it has 39 bases, read in frame from the first base. The cohort comprised fewer than 750 healthy bone marrow donors. Cohort members were all nominally healthy when sampled, although unrecorded immune exposures were likely present. The donor was CMV seronegative and belonged to the group of under 400 seronegative cohort members. Every donor gave a peripheral blood sample, and the peripheral blood mononuclear cells from that sample were used for TCR beta sequencing. Genomic DNA extraction from the blood cell samples was performed with the Qiagen DNeasy Blood Extraction Kit.

The rearrangement combines TRBV6-5 with TRBJ2-1; a stretch of 7 junction bases matches TRBD1. The receptor comes from a man in his late teens or twenties in good health and CMV-seronegative. The source material was PBMCs. The bases are TGTGCCAGCCGACAGGGTATGGACAATGAGCAGTTCTTC. Protein translation: CASRQGMDNEQFF.